Following are 21 T cell receptor beta chains from one sample sequenced in a study of radiotherapy plus CTLA-4 blockade in lung cancer (dated by TCRdb to about 2018). Library method: the immunoSEQ multiplex PCR assay. Drawn from immuneACCESS, this table holds only the in-frame rearrangements with V and J called that TCRdb kept. Clones are partly lost; checked studies trace under half to an unresolved V gene and leave the rest unexplained. The sample contains 40,000 to 50,000 clones, roughly four fifths of them found a single time. The ten largest account for 2.5% to 3.5% of the sample. Sequenced here: peripheral blood, sampled from a patient treated with radiotherapy plus ipilimumab. The receptors originated from a human donor with non-small cell lung cancer who had stable disease on radiotherapy plus ipilimumab.

This chain links TRBV6-4 with TRBJ1-2; 9 nucleotides line up with TRBD1. This CDR3 has 17 residues. Germline CDR1 MRHNA, CDR2 SNTAGT. Trimming cost V 0 bases and J 6 bases; bases outside gene matches: 11. Written as DNA, the CDR3 is TGTGCCAGCAGTGACTCCAGACTCGGGACAGGGAGTCATGGCTACACCTTC. Translated: CASSDSRLGTGSHGYTF.

V gene TRBV4-3 combines with J gene TRBJ1-1; 8 positions match TRBD1. The V segment lost 4 bases and the J segment 4 bases; nucleotides outside the gene matches: 5. CDR3 size: 14 residues. Germline V gene sequence: CDR1 LGHNA, CDR2 YSLEER. CDR3 residues: CASSRDTGGTEAFF. The CDR3 DNA sequence: TGCGCCAGCAGCCGAGATACAGGGGGCACTGAAGCTTTCTTT.

This clone was seen only a few times. This rearrangement joins TRBV19 to TRBJ1-1; D is possibly TRBD1 (5 bases). This CDR3 spans 19 amino acids. The V gene's germline CDR1 is LNHDA and CDR2 SQIVND (reference sequence). Trimming removed 5 bases at V and 1 base at J, with 26 bases between. This chain's CDR3 is CASSPGGDLSEWGNTEAFF. In DNA form, the CDR3 reads TGTGCCAGTAGTCCGGGGGGAGACCTCTCCGAGTGGGGGAACACTGAAGCTTTCTTT.

This chain uses TRBV4-1 with TRBJ2-2; 8 bases align to TRBD1. This CDR3 spans 15 amino acids. Germline loops: CDR1 MGHRA, CDR2 YSYEKL. Trimming at V came to 1 base and at J to 3 bases, leaving 1 base not matched to a gene. CDR3 residues: CASSQGTGYTGELFF. CDR3 nucleotides: TGCGCCAGCAGCCAAGGGACAGGGTACACCGGGGAGCTGTTTTTT.

The chain carries TRBV27 and TRBJ1-1; perhaps TRBD1 as D (5 bases). This CDR3 spans 14 amino acids. The ends were cut back, 8 bases at V and 4 bases at J, with 17 bases in the middle. Germline V gene lookup returns CDR1 MNHEY and CDR2 SMNVEV (reference sequence). The CDR3 protein is CASLYAQGGTEAFF. CDR3 bases: TGTGCCAGCCTTTACGCCCAGGGTGGCACTGAAGCTTTCTTT.

V and J are TRBV10-3 and TRBJ2-7; a possible D gene is TRBD2 (5 bases). Germline CDR1 and CDR2: ENHRY and SYGVKD. Trimming took off 5 bases at V and 4 bases at J, with 9 bases between the two ends. This CDR3 is 12 amino acids long. The CDR3 nucleotides read TGTGCCATCAGTCCGGGAATTTACGAGCAGTACTTC. As protein: CAISPGIYEQYF.

This rearrangement joins TRBV7-9 to TRBJ2-5, with 8 bases identical to TRBD1. V was clipped by 4 bases and J by 4 bases; unmatched bases: 8. The CDR3 is made up of 15 amino acids. Germline V CDR1 and CDR2: SEHNR, FQNEAQ (reference sequence). In DNA, the CDR3 is TGTGCCAGCAGCTGGAGGACAGGGCGGGTAGAGACCCAGTACTTC. It codes for CASSWRTGRVETQYF.

The chain uses TRBV19 and TRBJ2-5; 8 nucleotides line up with TRBD1. CDR1 LNHDA and CDR2 SQIVND come from the germline V gene (reference sequence). Trimming took 7 bases from V and 2 from J; bases not matched to a gene: 3. CDR3 size: 13 residues. CDR3 DNA: TGTGCCAGTAAGGACAGGGCTCAAGAGACCCAGTACTTC. It translates to CASKDRAQETQYF.

The V gene is TRBV6-1, the J gene TRBJ2-7; 7 bases align to TRBD2. This CDR3 region has 16 residues. The V segment lost 1 base and the J segment 7 bases; nucleotides outside the gene matches: 13. Germline V gene lookup returns CDR1 MNHNS and CDR2 SASEGT. The CDR3 DNA is TGTGCCAGCAGTGAAGGCCCCTTACTAGCGCCGGGGGAGCAGTACTTC. Its translation: CASSEGPLLAPGEQYF.

This clone has a single count. The rearrangement joins TRBV11-2 to TRBJ2-7, with D possibly being TRBD2 (5 bases). The V gene lost 2 bases and the J gene lost 0 bases, with 8 bases spanning the gap. The CDR3 loop spans 14 amino acids. Germline V lookup: CDR1 SGHAT, CDR2 FQNNGV. The chain's CDR3 is CASSLSGLSYEQYF. CDR3 coding DNA: TGTGCCAGCAGCTTAAGTGGACTCTCCTACGAGCAGTACTTC.

This clone was recorded once. The chain recombines TRBV19 with TRBJ2-3; D remains ambiguous. The CDR3 has 14 residues. CDR1 LNHDA and CDR2 SQIVND come from the germline V gene (reference sequence). V was shortened by 3 bases and J by 2 bases, with 9 bases between the two germline ends. The CDR3: CASSIRVHTDTQYF. DNA for the CDR3: TGTGCCAGTAGTATCCGGGTTCACACAGATACGCAGTATTTT.

The V and J genes are TRBV7-2 and TRBJ1-1, with D unclear. V was trimmed by 5 bases and J by 8 bases, leaving 12 bases between them. Per the germline V gene, CDR1 is SGHTA and CDR2 is FQGNSA. The CDR3 consists of 12 residues. CDR3 coding DNA: TGTGCCAGCAGCGTCAACAGTAGGGAAGCTTTCTTT. Amino acid sequence: CASSVNSREAFF.

The CDR3 reads CASSLTGDTQYF. In nucleotides, the CDR3 is TGTGCCAGCAGTCTGACAGGGGATACGCAGTATTTT. This chain links TRBV28 with TRBJ2-3; 7 bases map to TRBD1. Germline CDR1 is MDHEN and CDR2 is SYDVKM. V shed 5 bases and J 6 bases; nucleotides not matched to a gene: 2. The CDR3 runs 12 residues.

V and J are TRBV10-2 and TRBJ2-7, with 8 bases that match TRBD2. Trimming removed 9 bases from V and 6 bases from J; junction bases left unmatched: 10. The CDR3 consists of 13 residues. Germline CDR1 and CDR2: WSHSY and SAAADI. This CDR3 reads CASRAGGAGEQYF. CDR3 nucleotide sequence: TGCGCCAGTAGGGCGGGAGGAGCCGGCGAGCAGTACTTC.

The chain carries TRBV7-2 and TRBJ1-2; the match to TRBD1 covers 7 bases. This CDR3 comprises 17 residues. The germline gives CDR1 SGHTA, CDR2 FQGNSA. The trim removed 1 base at V and 2 bases at J, leaving 10 bases unmatched. The CDR3 is CASSLGGGWQLNYGYTF. The CDR3 DNA reads as TGTGCCAGCAGCTTAGGAGGGGGCTGGCAATTAAACTATGGCTACACCTTC.

V gene TRBV9 combines with J gene TRBJ2-1; 9 nucleotides align to TRBD2. V lost 6 bases and J lost 8; bases outside the gene matches: 24. From germline, CDR1 is SGDLS and CDR2 YYNGEE. The CDR3 length is 19 residues. The CDR3 nucleotides are TGTGCCAGCACCTCCGGGGCGGGAGGGTTTAATAGGAATGGGGATGAGCAGTTCTTC. Residues: CASTSGAGGFNRNGDEQFF.

The CDR3 here is CASSQVQGREQYF. In DNA, the CDR3 is TGTGCCAGCAGCCAGGTGCAGGGGCGGGAGCAGTACTTC. This chain uses TRBV14 with TRBJ2-5; D might be TRBD2 (7 bases). The germline V gene encodes CDR1 SGHDN and CDR2 FVKESK. This CDR3 contains 13 residues. Trimming shortened V by 3 bases and J by 11 bases, and 16 bases separated the two germline ends. The complete variable domain, with remaining parts taken from reference TRBV14 and TRBJ2-5, reads EAGVTQFPSHSVIEKGQTVTLRCDPISGHDNLYWYRRVMGKEIKFLLHFVKESKQDESGMPNNRFLAERTGGTYSTLKVQPAELEDSGVYFCASSQVQGREQYFGPGTRLLVL.

The V and J genes are TRBV5-1 and TRBJ2-3; TRBD2 matches at 7 bases. J gave up 2 bases and V 4 bases, and 4 bases lay outside the gene matches. The CDR3 length is 14 residues. CDR1 is SGHRS and CDR2 is YFSETQ in the germline V gene. The CDR3 sequence: CASSAGLVTDTQYF. The CDR3 DNA reads TGCGCCAGCAGCGCCGGACTAGTCACAGATACGCAGTATTTT.

This clone was picked up one time. The chain has TRBV4-3 and TRBJ2-7; D uncertain. Germline V lookup: CDR1 LGHNA, CDR2 YSLEER. This CDR3 is built from 16 residues. Trimming shortened V by 0 bases and J by 3 bases, and 15 bases separated the two germline ends. The DNA of the CDR3 is TGCGCCAGCAGCCAAGATAGGTGGGCCGTCCACTACGAGCAGTACTTC. This codes for CASSQDRWAVHYEQYF.

This chain uses TRBV6-6 with TRBJ1-5; no clear D gene. Trimming pared 5 bases from V and 0 bases from J, leaving 8 bases between. The CDR3 totals 14 residues. Looked up from germline, CDR1 is MNHNY and CDR2 is SVGAGI (reference sequence). CDR3 sequence: CASSRTNSNQPQHF. In nucleotides, the CDR3 is TGTGCCAGCAGTAGAACTAATAGCAATCAGCCCCAGCATTTT.

The CDR3 DNA reads as TGTGCCAGCAGGGCTAGCGGGAACTACGAGCAGTACTTC. Its protein product is CASRASGNYEQYF. The V call is TRBV27, the J call TRBJ2-7, with TRBD2 matching over 9 bases. The CDR3 covers 13 residues. Germline lookup yields CDR1 MNHEY and CDR2 SMNVEV (reference sequence). Trimming cost V 6 bases and J 3 bases; bases outside gene matches: 3.